These 20 T cell receptor beta chains share one sample of origin, sequenced in a study of Ad26.COV2.S vaccination and SARS-CoV-2 variants. Libraries were prepared by immunoSEQ multiplex PCR; TCRdb keeps only in-frame clonotypes and omits some of them. The sample comprises 150,000 to 200,000 clones, roughly 85% of which are singletons, and less than 6% rests with the top ten. The specimen was peripheral blood, collected after recovery from COVID-19. These receptors originate from a human donor who had recovered from COVID-19.

The chain links TRBV7-9 to TRBJ2-1; TRBD2 agrees at 10 bases. This CDR3 contains 16 residues. V was clipped by 1 base and J by 9 bases; unmatched bases: 9. Per germline, CDR1 SEHNR and CDR2 FQNEAQ (reference sequence). The CDR3 reads CASSLGGLARGGEQFF. The CDR3 nucleotides are TGTGCCAGCAGCTTAGGGGGACTAGCGAGAGGGGGTGAGCAGTTCTTC.

This chain joins TRBV3-1 (or the pseudogene TRBV3-2) and TRBJ2-7, with a tentative D call TRBD1 (6 bases). The germline CDR1 and CDR2 sequences are LGHDT and YNNKEL (reference sequence). There are 16 residues in the CDR3. V gave up 4 bases and J gave up 2 bases, with 18 bases separating them. In DNA form, the CDR3 reads TGTGCCAGCAGCCCCGAATTGGACAGATTCACCTACGAGCAGTACTTC. Amino acid sequence: CASSPELDRFTYEQYF.

The chain carries TRBV28 and TRBJ2-1; 12 nucleotides line up with TRBD1. Germline lookup yields CDR1 MDHEN and CDR2 SYDVKM. V lost 8 bases and J lost 7; bases outside the gene matches: 15. The CDR3 contains 17 residues. CDR3 nucleotides: TGTGCCAGCGGAGTTGGAATCCGGGACAGGGGGCGGAATGAGCAGTTCTTC. Amino acids: CASGVGIRDRGRNEQFF. Supplemented by reference TRBV28 and TRBJ2-1, the full variable domain reads DVKVTQSSRYLVKRTGEKVFLECVQDMDHENMFWYRQDPGLGLRLIYFSYDVKMKEKGDIPEGYSVSREKKERFSLILESASTNQTSMYLCASGVGIRDRGRNEQFFGPGTRLTVL.

A single count supports this clone. J is TRBJ2-7 and V is TRBV2; TRBD1 is a possible D gene (6 bases). V was cut by 7 bases and J by 1 base, with 17 bases left in between. Germline CDR1 is SNHLY and CDR2 is FYNNEI. CDR3 length equals 15 residues. The CDR3 loop is CASIPTGGSSYEQYF. CDR3 nucleotide sequence: TGTGCCAGCATTCCGACAGGTGGGTCTTCCTACGAGCAGTACTTC.

The V call is TRBV5-1, the J call TRBJ1-3; D possibly corresponds to TRBD1 (6 bases). V was cut by 7 bases and J by 0 bases, with 14 bases left in between. The germline gives CDR1 SGHRS, CDR2 YFSETQ. This CDR3 has 15 amino acids. The CDR3 DNA follows: TGCGCCAGCTCCGAGGGGGTTAGCTCTGGAAACACCATATATTTT. Protein product: CASSEGVSSGNTIYF.

J is TRBJ2-3 and V is TRBV7-3, with TRBD2 identical over 10 bases. From germline, CDR1 is SGHTA and CDR2 FQGTGA. This CDR3 has 15 amino acids. The J segment lost 2 bases and the V segment lost 6 bases, leaving 5 bases of the junction unmatched. DNA for the CDR3: TGTGCCAGCAGGATGAGCGGGGGGGCCACAGATACGCAGTATTTT. Translated: CASRMSGGATDTQYF. The full variable domain, in which reference TRBV7-3 and TRBJ2-3 provide the parts outside the CDR3, is GAGVSQTPSNKVTEKGKYVELRCDPISGHTALYWYRQSLGQGPEFLIYFQGTGAADDSGLPNDRFFAVRPEGSVSTLKIQRTERGDSAVYLCASRMSGGATDTQYFGPGTRLTVL.

This sequence joins TRBV3-1 (or the pseudogene TRBV3-2) and TRBJ1-5; D possibly corresponds to TRBD1 (6 bases). The V gene lost 1 base and the J gene lost 4 bases, with 14 bases spanning the gap. Germline values: CDR1 LGHDT, CDR2 YNNKEL (reference sequence). This CDR3 region has 16 residues. The CDR3 region has the DNA TGTGCCAGCAGCCAAGCCGGGGGGCAGGCAAATCAGCCCCAGCATTTT. This translates into CASSQAGGQANQPQHF.

The chain recombines TRBV9 with TRBJ2-5, with TRBD2 matching over 14 bases. The CDR3 totals 16 residues. CDR1 is SGDLS, CDR2 YYNGEE, per germline. The V and J ends lost 2 bases and 2 bases, in that order; junction bases with no gene match: 2. CDR3 in amino acids: CASSVGTSGSQETQYF. The DNA of the CDR3 is TGTGCCAGCAGCGTCGGGACTAGCGGGAGTCAAGAGACCCAGTACTTC. The entire variable domain, with the rest obtained from reference TRBV9 and TRBJ2-5, is as follows: DSGVTQTPKHLITATGQRVTLRCSPRSGDLSVYWYQQSLDQGLQFLIQYYNGEERAKGNILERFSAQQFPDLHSELNLSSLELGDSALYFCASSVGTSGSQETQYFGPGTRLLVL.

V usage is TRBV12-3 or TRBV12-4 and J usage is TRBJ2-1; 9 bases line up with TRBD1. The CDR3 spans 13 residues. J was trimmed by 8 bases and V by 6 bases; bases with no gene match: 5. The CDR3 bases are TGTGCCAGCAGCCGGGACAGGGACGATGAGCAGTTCTTC. It translates to CASSRDRDDEQFF.

This clone was recorded once. DNA for the CDR3: TGTGCCAGCTCACCCTGGACAGGGGTGTCTGGAAACACCATATATTTT. Its translation is CASSPWTGVSGNTIYF. The chain couples TRBV18 to TRBJ1-3; 9 bases align to TRBD1. The CDR3 extends over 16 amino acids. CDR1 and CDR2 from the germline V gene are KGHSH and LQKENI. V lost 3 bases to trimming and J lost 1 base; unmatched junction nucleotides: 4.

The CDR3 DNA follows: TGTGCCATCAGTGGGAGTTCGTGGGGCTACACCTTC. Amino acids: CAISGSSWGYTF. This chain connects TRBV10-3 to TRBJ1-2; D ambiguous. CDR1 is ENHRY and CDR2 is SYGVKD in the germline V gene. The CDR3 has 12 amino acids. Trimming pared 4 bases from V and 8 bases from J, leaving 11 bases between.

The chain couples TRBV5-4 to TRBJ1-1; perhaps TRBD1 as D (5 bases). With 4 bases removed from V and 3 bases from J, the gap between germline ends came to 16 bases. This CDR3 contains 15 residues. Germline CDR1 is SGHNT and CDR2 is YYREEE (reference sequence). CDR3 sequence reads: CASSRTGTAYTEAFF. CDR3 in DNA: TGTGCCAGCAGCAGGACCGGGACGGCCTACACTGAAGCTTTCTTT.

A word on this clone: Other DNA sequences in this sample translate to the same CDR3. This sequence joins TRBV6-5 and TRBJ2-7, with D unclear. The CDR3 has 10 residues. V gave up 6 bases and J gave up 3 bases, with 3 bases separating them. Germline assignment: CDR1 MNHEY and CDR2 SVGAGI. The CDR3 DNA is TGTGCCAGCAGGAGCTACGAGCAGTACTTC. This sequence encodes CASRSYEQYF.

This rearrangement joins TRBV30 to TRBJ2-1, with D uncertain. CDR1 and CDR2 (germline): GTSNPN, SVGIG (reference sequence). V lost 5 bases to trimming and J lost 6 bases, with 8 bases between them. The CDR3 consists of 11 residues. CDR3: CAWVTGNEQFF. The CDR3, as DNA: TGTGCCTGGGTGACCGGCAATGAGCAGTTCTTC.

V usage is TRBV4-2 and J usage is TRBJ2-2, with D possibly matching TRBD1 (7 bases). The V gene lost 5 bases and the J gene lost 4 bases, with 23 bases spanning the gap. From germline, CDR1 is LGHNA and CDR2 YNFKEQ. The CDR3 is made up of 18 amino acids. CDR3 protein: CASSVMVLGQGGTGELFF. In nucleotides, the CDR3 is TGTGCCAGCAGCGTAATGGTGTTAGGGCAGGGGGGCACCGGGGAGCTGTTTTTT.

The chain recombines TRBV27 with TRBJ1-1; TRBD1 matches 7 bases. This CDR3 has 18 amino acids. Germline trimming cut 5 bases from V and 3 bases from J; bases unmatched to any gene: 18. CDR1 MNHEY and CDR2 SMNVEV come from the germline V gene (reference sequence). This CDR3 is CASSPTGEGWEWYTEAFF. The CDR3 DNA reads as TGTGCCAGCAGTCCTACAGGGGAGGGTTGGGAATGGTACACTGAAGCTTTCTTT.

This chain links TRBV5-5 with TRBJ2-7; 15 bases match TRBD2. This CDR3 spans 14 amino acids. V lost 4 bases, J lost 12 bases, and 8 bases stayed unmatched. CDR1 and CDR2 (germline): SGHKS, YYEKEE (reference sequence). The CDR3 loop reads CASSIPGLAGGSYF. In DNA form, the CDR3 reads TGTGCCAGCAGCATCCCGGGACTAGCGGGGGGATCGTACTTC.

V gene TRBV3-1 (or the pseudogene TRBV3-2) combines with J gene TRBJ2-1, with 14 bases fitting TRBD2. V trimming: 1 base; J trimming: 9 bases; junction bases outside the gene matches: 5. Germline lookup yields CDR1 LGHDT and CDR2 YNNKEL (reference sequence). The CDR3 runs to 16 residues. The CDR3 bases are TGTGCCAGCAGCCAAGTAGGACTAGCGGGGGGCGGTGAGCAGTTCTTC. Translated: CASSQVGLAGGGEQFF.

Concerning this clone itself: A junction boundary mismatches the germline segment, possibly from a read error. The CDR3 nucleotides are TGTGCCAGCAGCCAAGTCGGGTTAGCGGGGAACAGCGGGGAGCTGTTTTTT. Translated: CASSQVGLAGNSGELFF. V gene TRBV4-2 combines with J gene TRBJ2-2; TRBD2 matches at 8 bases. Per the germline V gene, CDR1 is LGHNA and CDR2 is YNFKEQ. There are 17 residues in the CDR3.

This clone was seen a few times. The chain couples TRBV2 to TRBJ1-1, with 9 nucleotides matching TRBD1. V was clipped by 4 bases and J by 4 bases; unmatched bases: 4. The CDR3 is 14 amino acids. Germline CDR1 reads SNHLY; CDR2 reads FYNNEI. The DNA for the CDR3 is TGTGCCAGCAGTGTCCGACAGGGGGGCACTGAAGCTTTCTTT. Its translation is CASSVRQGGTEAFF.